This T cell receptor beta chain is from a study of OX40 agonist ivuxolimab in advanced cancers. Germline V gives CDR1 DFQATT, CDR2 SNEGSKA (reference sequence). The CDR3 spans 11 residues. Trimming shortened V by 6 bases and J by 9 bases, and 12 bases separated the two germline ends. TCRdb's copy holds only in-frame clones and misses some; the assay was immunoSEQ multiplex PCR. The repertoire holds 55,000 to 80,000 clones, 81% seen once, with 1% in the top ten. The chain combines TRBV20-1 with TRBJ2-1; perhaps D is TRBD1 or TRBD2 (5 bases each). The specimen was CD4+ or CD8+ T cells sorted from blood, collected in a trial of the OX40 agonist ivuxolimab. The clonotype was recovered from an adult with an advanced solid tumor such as melanoma, head and neck, liver or kidney cancer. Here the CDR3 reads CSARGDREQFF. CDR3 in DNA: TGCAGTGCGCGAGGGGACCGTGAGCAGTTCTTC.